The 5 T cell receptor beta chains reported below all come from one sample, sequenced in a study of synovial regulatory T cells in juvenile arthritis. Some clones are missing from TCRdb's copy, which holds only in-frame ones; the method was immunoSEQ multiplex PCR. Its table lists over 9,000 clones. The sample consisted of Treg cells from blood. Indicated subset: remaining (HLA-DR-negative) circulating blood Treg cells. These receptors were obtained from a donor younger than 30 with juvenile idiopathic arthritis.

The genes are TRBV5-1 and TRBJ2-7. The CDR3 is made up of 13 amino acids. Only the protein is on record. Per the germline V gene, CDR1 is SGHRS and CDR2 is YFSETQ. The CDR3 sequence is CASSAGHFYEQYF.

This clone registers medium-sized by frequency. The chain uses TRBV7-9 and TRBJ1-3; TCRdb lists TRBD1, though no DNA is available to test this call. CDR3 length: 14 amino acids. DNA for this receptor is not on file. In germline, CDR1 is SEHNR, CDR2 FQNEAQ (reference sequence). Here the CDR3 reads CASSLGHSGNTIYF.

The genes are TRBV4-2 and TRBJ2-2; there is no DNA to check the TCRdb D call of TRBD2. Germline values: CDR1 LGHNA, CDR2 YNFKEQ. CDR3 size: 13 residues. The DNA is not on file. This chain's CDR3 is CASSHPVVGELFF.

The chain combines TRBV5-8 with TRBJ1-1; TCRdb gives TRBD1 as the D gene, but with no DNA this cannot be confirmed. The CDR3 spans 16 residues. DNA is not recorded here. Germline values: CDR1 SGHTS, CDR2 YDEGEE. The CDR3 protein is CASRKNRGSVATEAFF.

The chain is built from TRBV15 and TRBJ1-1. The CDR3 spans 11 residues. No DNA was logged. CDR1 and CDR2 (germline): LNHNV, YYDKDF (reference sequence). The CDR3 sequence: CATSNRGLAFF.